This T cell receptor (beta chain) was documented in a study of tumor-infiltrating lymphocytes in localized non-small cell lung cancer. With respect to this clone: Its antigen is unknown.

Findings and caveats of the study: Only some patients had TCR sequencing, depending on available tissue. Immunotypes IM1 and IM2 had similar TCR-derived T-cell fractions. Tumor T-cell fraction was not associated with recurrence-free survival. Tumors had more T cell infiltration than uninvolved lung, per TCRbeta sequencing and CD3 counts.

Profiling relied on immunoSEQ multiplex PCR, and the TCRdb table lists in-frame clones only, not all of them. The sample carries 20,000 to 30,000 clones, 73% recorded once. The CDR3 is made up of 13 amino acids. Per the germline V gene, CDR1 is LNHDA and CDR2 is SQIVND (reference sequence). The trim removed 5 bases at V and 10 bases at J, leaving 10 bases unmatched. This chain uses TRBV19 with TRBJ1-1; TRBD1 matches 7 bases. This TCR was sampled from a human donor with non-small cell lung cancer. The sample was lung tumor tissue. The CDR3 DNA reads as TGTGCCAGTAGTGGCCTCAGGGGGGTCGGAGCTTTCTTT. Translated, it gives CASSGLRGVGAFF.